This TCR beta chain was captured by sequencing in a study of T cells after yellow fever vaccination. On the study more broadly: Low-cell-number fractions were prepared with SMART-Seq v4 Ultra Low Input.

The CDR3 sequence is 10 residues long. CDR1 and CDR2 (germline): DFQATT, SNEGSKA (reference sequence). TCRdb fed the 5' RACE reads into MiXCR, producing one record per CDR3 protein. The repertoire holds about 220,000 distinct CDR3 sequences, with about 3% as singletons. Study-wide results and caveats: Relatively few clonotypes were ones that appeared in both CD4 and CD8 compartments. Booster sampling recovered most clones from primary vaccination (96% CD4, around 90% CD8).

In regard to this clonotype: Its antigen is not known.

The sequence was obtained from a man younger than 35 who received the YFV17D yellow fever vaccine. The rearrangement uses TRBV20-1 and TRBJ2-5; unclear D gene. Sequenced here: CD4+ T cells sorted from PBMCs, sampled 10 days after the yellow fever booster vaccination. CDR3 region: CRIGRETQYF. The CDR3 nucleotides read TGCAGGATAGGGCGGGAGACCCAGTACTTC.